The T cell receptor (beta chain) under discussion was sequenced for a study of CD8 T cells in ankylosing spondylitis. Study-level results: Disease-linked clones had a CD8+ phenotype and relatively low frequency in peripheral blood. Past research had described some motif variants in reactive arthritis synovial fluid and blood. Ankylosing spondylitis blood appeared to be characterized by a TCR beta motif of several highly homologous variants.

Worth noting for this clonotype: Its antigen is not known.

A quantitative 5'-RACE method, one with molecular barcodes, was used to make TCR beta libraries. TCRdb ran MiXCR on the 5' RACE reads and lists one entry per CDR3 protein. The sample has 200,000 to 300,000 distinct CDR3 sequences, 20% to 30% seen once. The sequenced sample was blood, either unsorted or a sorted T cell fraction (not recorded which). The sequence came from a male donor with ankylosing spondylitis or in good health (not recorded which).

CDR3 loop: CASRSTGTGGETQYF. The CDR3 DNA sequence: TGCGCCAGCAGATCAACCGGGACAGGGGGAGAGACCCAGTACTTC. The rearrangement uses TRBV5-1 and TRBJ2-5; TRBD1 aligns across 11 bases. Trimming at V came to 5 bases and at J to 4 bases, leaving 7 bases not matched to a gene. This CDR3 is 15 amino acids long. The germline CDR1 and CDR2 sequences are SGHRS and YFSETQ.